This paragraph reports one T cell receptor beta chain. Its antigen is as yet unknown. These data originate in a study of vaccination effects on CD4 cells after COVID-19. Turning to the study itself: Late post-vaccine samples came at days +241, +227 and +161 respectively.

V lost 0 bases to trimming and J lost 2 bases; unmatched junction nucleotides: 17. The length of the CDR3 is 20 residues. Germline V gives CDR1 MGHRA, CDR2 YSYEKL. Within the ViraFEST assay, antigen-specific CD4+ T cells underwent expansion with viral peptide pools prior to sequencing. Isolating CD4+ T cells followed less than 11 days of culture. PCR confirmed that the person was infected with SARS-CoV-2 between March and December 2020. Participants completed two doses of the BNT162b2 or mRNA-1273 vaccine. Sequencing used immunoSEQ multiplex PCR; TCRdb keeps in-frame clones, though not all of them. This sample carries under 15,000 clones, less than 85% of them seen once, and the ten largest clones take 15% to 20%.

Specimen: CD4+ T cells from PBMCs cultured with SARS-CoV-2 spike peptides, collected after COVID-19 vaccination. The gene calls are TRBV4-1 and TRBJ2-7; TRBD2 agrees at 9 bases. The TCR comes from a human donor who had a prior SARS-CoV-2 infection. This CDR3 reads CASSQEPTLLAGSRTYEQYF. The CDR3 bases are TGCGCCAGCAGCCAAGAACCCACATTGCTAGCGGGATCCAGGACCTACGAGCAGTACTTC.